The 12 T cell receptor beta chains below were found in one sample sequenced in a study of CD8 T cells and mutated HIV epitopes. Time point noted: sampled during acute HIV-1 infection (about 23-92 days post infection). Single-cell cDNA was made by a method adapted from Smart-seq2 and MARS-Seq. Nested PCR used template-switch oligo forward primers and barcoded TCR alpha and beta reverse primers. TCRdb independently ran MiXCR on the single-cell sequencing reads; one entry per CDR3 protein. The repertoire holds some 200 distinct CDR3 sequences, with 49% as singletons. Sample: CD8+ T cells sorted from blood by dual tetramer staining, taken during acute HIV infection. Described subset: cells binding both NAE and AE RF10 tetramers (cross-reactive), unstimulated. These receptors were taken from a man aged 18 to 29 with HIV-1 infection.

This clonotype is judged large. This rearrangement joins TRBV30 to TRBJ2-7; either TRBD1 or TRBD2 may fit D (5 bases each). V shed 2 bases and J shed 0 bases, with 20 bases lying between them. Germline CDR1 and CDR2: GTSNPN and SVGIG (reference sequence). The CDR3 is 17 amino acids. The CDR3 DNA reads as TGTGCCTGGAGTCCGAGCCTTGGGACGTTGAGCTCCTACGAGCAGTACTTC. This encodes CAWSPSLGTLSSYEQYF. Full variable domain (rest looked up from reference TRBV30 and TRBJ2-7): SQTIHQWPATLVQPVGSPLSLECTVEGTSNPNLYWYRQAAGRGLQLLFYSVGIGQISSEVPQNLSASRPQDRQFILSSKKLLLSDSGFYLCAWSPSLGTLSSYEQYFGPGTRLTVT.

Written as DNA, the CDR3 is TGTGCCAGCCTCTCCGGGCGCGGGGAGGCTGGCACAGAAGTACAGAGAGGAGACACCTATGGCTACACCTTC. Translating it yields CASLSGRGEAGTEVQRGDTYGYTF. The chain combines TRBV27 with TRBJ1-2; D remains unclear. V lost 8 bases and J 4 bases, leaving 47 bases between the germline ends. The length of the CDR3 is 24 residues. In germline, CDR1 is MNHEY, CDR2 SMNVEV (reference sequence).

This clonotype is termed large. This rearrangement joins TRBV29-1 to TRBJ2-7; D might be TRBD2 (6 bases). The CDR3 runs to 15 residues. Trimming took 1 base from V and 0 from J, leaving 13 bases between them. Germline-derived CDR1 and CDR2 are SQVTM and ANQGSEA. The CDR3 coding sequence is TGCAGCGTTGAAGCTCCGGGACTCCTCTCCTACGAGCAGTACTTC. This gives the protein CSVEAPGLLSYEQYF.

The chain couples TRBV4-1 to TRBJ2-7, with D tentatively TRBD1 or TRBD2 (6 bases each). The CDR3 totals 17 residues. The germline V gene encodes CDR1 MGHRA and CDR2 YSYEKL. The V gene lost 0 bases and the J gene lost 3 bases, with 18 bases spanning the gap. CDR3 DNA sequence: TGCGCCAGCAGCCAAGAAGTGGGGGGCGGGGACTTCTACGAGCAGTACTTC. Its protein is CASSQEVGGGDFYEQYF.

J is TRBJ2-7 and V is TRBV4-1, with 13 nucleotides matching TRBD2. V shed 1 base, J shed 3 bases, and the junction held 3 bases outside the gene matches. Germline CDR1 MGHRA, CDR2 YSYEKL. The CDR3 runs to 16 residues. The CDR3 is CASSQGTSGGFYEQYF. CDR3 DNA sequence: TGCGCCAGCAGCCAAGGGACTAGCGGGGGCTTCTACGAGCAGTACTTC.

The chain is built from TRBV27 and TRBJ1-2; D may be TRBD1 (5 bases). The germline gives CDR1 MNHEY, CDR2 SMNVEV (reference sequence). V was pared by 4 bases and J by 7 bases, with 22 bases between. The CDR3 spans 16 residues. The CDR3 DNA reads TGTGCCAGCAGTTCTTGGACATGGGCACGCCCACCTGGCTACACCTTC. Protein: CASSSWTWARPPGYTF.

The V gene is TRBV4-1, the J gene TRBJ2-3, with a tentative D call TRBD2 (5 bases). Trimming took off 3 bases at V and 11 bases at J, with 18 bases between the two ends. Germline V gene lookup returns CDR1 MGHRA and CDR2 YSYEKL. The CDR3 has 14 amino acids. In DNA form, the CDR3 reads TGCGCCAGCAGCCACCTCACGAGGGTTTACGAGCAGTATTTT. Translated: CASSHLTRVYEQYF.

The V and J genes are TRBV4-1 and TRBJ2-1, with 7 bases matching TRBD2. The CDR3 is 14 amino acids. The germline V gene encodes CDR1 MGHRA and CDR2 YSYEKL. With V trimmed by 1 base and J by 9 bases, 6 bases remained unmatched. CDR3 DNA sequence: TGCGCCAGCAGCCAAGGGGCTAGCGGAGCTGAGCAGTTCTTC. As protein: CASSQGASGAEQFF.

On this clonotype: This is likely an artifact of a read error, given a far larger clone one base away. CDR3 sequence (DNA): TGCGCCAGCGCCCCGGACGGAGATACGCAGCATTTT. It specifies CASAPDGDTQHF. The rearrangement uses TRBV29-1 and TRBJ1-5; D call uncertain. From germline, CDR1 is SQVTM and CDR2 ANQGSEA. The CDR3 covers 12 residues. Together with reference TRBV29-1 and TRBJ1-5, the CDR3 gives the full variable domain: SAVISQKPSRDICQRGTSLTIQCQVDSQVTMMFWYRQQPGQSLTLIATANQGSEATYESGFVIDKFPISRPNLTFSTLTVSNMSPEDSSIYLCASAPDGDTQHFGDGTRLSIL.

This clonotype was seen only a few times. A far larger clone lies a single base away; this is likely a read error. This chain connects TRBV4-1 to TRBJ2-1; no clear D. Per germline, CDR1 MGHRA and CDR2 YSYEKL. V was clipped by 4 bases and J by 10 bases, with 17 bases between them. This CDR3 is 14 amino acids long. The CDR3 sequence: CASSPQDGSYEQFF. CDR3 nucleotides: TGCGCCAGCAGCCCTCAGGACGGTTCCTACGAGCAGTTCTTC.

In its sample, this clonotype ranks as medium-sized. The chain carries TRBV4-1 and TRBJ2-3; D unclear. Trimming shortened V by 4 bases and J by 5 bases, and 10 bases separated the two germline ends. CDR1 and CDR2 from the germline V gene are MGHRA and YSYEKL. This CDR3 spans 13 amino acids. CDR3 residues: CASSPQDGDTQYF. In nucleotides, the CDR3 is TGCGCCAGCAGCCCTCAGGACGGAGATACGCAGTATTTT.

DNA for the CDR3: TGCGCCAGCAGCCAAGATGGGGATAGCGGGGGGTATTACGAGCAGTACTTC. It encodes CASSQDGDSGGYYEQYF. V gene TRBV4-1 combines with J gene TRBJ2-7, with 10 bases lining up with TRBD2. With V trimmed by 0 bases and J by 4 bases, 9 bases remained unmatched. This CDR3 is built from 17 residues. The germline CDR1 and CDR2 sequences are MGHRA and YSYEKL.